Sequencing of this T cell receptor (beta chain) was carried out in a study of blood T cell repertoires in COVID-19. Study context: T cells, B-cell-depleted T cells, or PBMCs provided the cDNA or gDNA that served as material.

The CDR3 is 15 amino acids. This clone was detected only once. Per the original methods: Estimates of nucleated cell counts were drawn from the amplification of reference gene primers. Here immunoSEQ multiplex PCR was the method, and the copy in TCRdb shows in-frame clones only, minus some. From that table come the V and J calls and clone size; the DNA was used to work out D and trimming. The table includes over 100,000 clones, around three quarters detected once. The sequence came from a human donor in a cohort sampled during active or convalescent COVID-19. The chain is built from TRBV21-1 and TRBJ1-2. TRBV21-1 is a recognized pseudogene. The sequenced material came from peripheral blood. The CDR3 bases are TGTGCCAGCAGCAATGGGAGGGGTTGCGGCTATGGCTACACCTTC. This gives the protein CASSNGRGCGYGYTF.